A selection of T cell receptor beta chains follows, all from one sample in a study of cytomegalovirus exposure and HLA in healthy donors. Sequenced by immunoSEQ multiplex PCR; TCRdb stores in-frame clones only, minus some. The sample yields hundreds of thousands of clones, roughly four fifths seen once. Specimen: PBMCs. The receptor set was obtained from a woman aged 40 to 50 in good health and CMV-seronegative. Both conserved end residues are part of each CDR3. The order of the fields is clone size, D gene, J gene, V gene, CDR3 DNA, CDR3 protein. A D gene is named only where the DNA matches it firmly. Part of the rows lack a size; the others show once, few, many or a class for expanded clones.

few NA TRBJ2-6 TRBV5-4 TGTGCCAGCAGCTTGGGCGGGGGCTACTCTGGGGCCAACGTCCTGACTTTC CASSLGGGYSGANVLTF
few TRBD2 TRBJ2-1 TRBV6-1 TGTGCCAGCAGTGAAGCTAGCGGGGGGGCCAATGAGCAGTTCTTC CASSEASGGANEQFF
few NA TRBJ1-4 TRBV30 TGTGCCTGGAGTGTTTCGGGGAGGGAAAAACTGTTTTTT CAWSVSGREKLFF
once NA TRBJ1-2 TRBV7-2 TGTGCCAGCAGTCTACCCGGGACTAGGGGCTACACCTTC CASSLPGTRGYTF
NA TRBD2 TRBJ2-2 TRBV9 TGTGCCAGCAGCGTAGCAGCGGGGGGAAACCCGAACACCGGGGAGCTGTTTTTT CASSVAAGGNPNTGELFF
NA NA TRBJ1-6 TRBV5-4 TGTGCCAGCAGCTTGGACGGGAACTATAATTCACCCCTCCACTTT CASSLDGNYNSPLHF
once NA TRBJ2-1 TRBV19 TGTGCCTGTTGTACCAGGTGCGATTATGAGCAGTTCTTC CACCTRCDYEQFF
NA NA TRBJ1-6 TRBV15 TGTGCCACCAGCGGAAGGGGAAAGAGAAATTCACCCCTCCACTTT CATSGRGKRNSPLHF
NA TRBD1 TRBJ1-1 TRBV7-9 TGTGCCAGCAGCCCCCAGGGGGGAGAAGCTTTCTTT CASSPQGGEAFF
NA TRBD1 TRBJ2-3 TRBV7-9 TGTGCCAGCAGCTTAGGAGACAGGGACGGGCGGCGGTATTTT CASSLGDRDGRRYF
NA NA TRBJ2-4 TRBV4-1 TGCGCCAGCAGCACTATGACGGAAAACATTCAGTACTTC CASSTMTENIQYF
NA TRBD2 TRBJ2-5 TRBV30 TGTGCCTGGAGTAGGGGAACTAGCGGGGGACAAGAGACCCAGTACTTC CAWSRGTSGGQETQYF
NA NA TRBJ2-2 TRBV6-1 TGTGCCAGCAGTGAAGTTGGAGGGTTTCTTCCGAGCGGGGAGCTGTTTTTT CASSEVGGFLPSGELFF
NA NA TRBJ1-4 TRBV2 TGTGCCACTAACAACCCGGGACTGGTTAACCCCAAACTGTTTTTT CATNNPGLVNPKLFF
NA NA TRBJ2-7 TRBV6-5 TGTGCCAGCAGTCGGGACTACGAGCAGTACTTC CASSRDYEQYF
NA NA TRBJ2-7 TRBV27 TGTGCCAGCGGGGCCGAAGCCGCGGCCGAGCAGTACTTC CASGAEAAAEQYF
NA TRBD1 TRBJ2-7 TRBV14 TGTGCCAGCAGCCAAGAAGGTGTCAGGGGGCGCACCTACGAGCAGTACTTC CASSQEGVRGRTYEQYF
NA TRBD2 TRBJ2-7 TRBV19 TGTGCCAGCAACCCGGGGGGATCTTCGCCCTACGAGCAGTACTTC CASNPGGSSPYEQYF
few NA TRBJ1-2 TRBV28 TGTGCCAGCAGTTTGACCCTGGGGGCGGTCTATGGCTACACCTTC CASSLTLGAVYGYTF
NA TRBD1 TRBJ1-4 TRBV25-1 TGTGCCAGCAGGGGACCGGGACAGCTTAATGAAAAACTGTTTTTT CASRGPGQLNEKLFF